This TCR beta chain was recorded in a study of T cell repertoires in cytomegalovirus infection. Study background: CMV infection together with matching HLA type was indicated by public TCR beta signatures.

With 5 bases removed from V and 7 bases from J, the gap between germline ends came to 16 bases. Per germline, CDR1 LNHDA and CDR2 SQIVND (reference sequence). The CDR3 covers 14 residues. TCRdb reanalysed the reads using MiXCR and keeps one entry per CDR3 protein. The sample has 680,000 or so distinct CDR3 sequences, 35% to 40% seen once. The sample comprised PBMCs. The rearrangement uses TRBV19 and TRBJ2-3; maybe TRBD1 (6 bases). This receptor was taken from a human donor in good health (CMV status not recorded). Some clones in this sample may be carry-over from other donors' samples. The chain's CDR3 is CASSWTVEVYTQYF. The CDR3 bases are TGTGCCAGTAGTTGGACAGTCGAGGTGTATACGCAGTATTTT.